Each of the 16 T cell receptor beta chains below was sequenced from the same sample in a study of CD8 T cells in Susac syndrome. Reverse transcription of about 0.45 to 1 ug RNA was carried out with random hexamers. TCRdb analysed the immunoSEQ multiplex PCR reads with MiXCR anew, one entry per CDR3 protein. The sample consists of 170,000 or so distinct CDR3 sequences, 90% to 97% of them appearing once. The sample taken for sequencing was CD4+ T cells from PBMCs. Receptor source: a human donor with Susac syndrome.

This chain connects TRBV20-1 to TRBJ2-3, with D tentatively TRBD1 or TRBD2 (5 bases each). The length of the CDR3 is 14 residues. Per germline, CDR1 DFQATT and CDR2 SNEGSKA (reference sequence). V was shortened by 4 bases and J by 2 bases, with 13 bases between the two germline ends. In DNA, the CDR3 is TGCAGTGCTATTAGGTCGGGGCACACAGATACGCAGTATTTT. Protein: CSAIRSGHTDTQYF.

The rearrangement uses TRBV7-8 and TRBJ2-1; tentatively, D is TRBD1 (6 bases). V was cut by 4 bases and J by 3 bases, with 13 bases left in between. The CDR3 extends over 15 amino acids. Germline lookup yields CDR1 SGHVS and CDR2 FQNEAQ. In DNA form, the CDR3 reads TGTGCCAGCAGCTCACACAGGGCCCTCTACAATGAGCAGTTCTTC. Protein: CASSSHRALYNEQFF.

The chain recombines TRBV29-1 with TRBJ1-1, with a tentative D call TRBD1 (5 bases). V gave up 7 bases and J gave up 4 bases, with 13 bases separating them. The germline gives CDR1 SQVTM, CDR2 ANQGSEA. The CDR3 totals 12 residues. The CDR3 sequence: CSGGGWGTEAFF. CDR3 DNA: TGCAGCGGCGGGGGATGGGGCACTGAAGCTTTCTTT.

This chain connects TRBV7-9 to TRBJ2-1; D is uncertain. V gave up 6 bases and J gave up 5 bases, with 17 bases separating them. The germline CDR1 and CDR2 sequences are SEHNR and FQNEAQ (reference sequence). The length of the CDR3 is 15 residues. The CDR3 nucleotides read TGTGCCAGCAGTGATGACGGTCGAATCAACAATGAGCAGTTCTTC. Translating it yields CASSDDGRINNEQFF.

J is TRBJ2-7 and V is TRBV5-1; 7 nucleotides line up with TRBD1. V lost 4 bases and J lost 2; bases outside the gene matches: 15. The CDR3 consists of 17 residues. Germline V gives CDR1 SGHRS, CDR2 YFSETQ. The CDR3 DNA sequence: TGCGCCAGCAGCCATATCGTAGACAGGGACACCGCCTACGAGCAGTACGTC. Residues: CASSHIVDRDTAYEQYV.

In DNA, the CDR3 is TGTGCCAGCAGCCTCCCTCCAACTAATGAAAAACTGTTTTTT. Translated: CASSLPPTNEKLFF. The chain couples TRBV7-2 to TRBJ1-4; no reliable D call. Trimming pared 5 bases from V and 0 bases from J, leaving 7 bases between. Germline V gives CDR1 SGHTA, CDR2 FQGNSA. The CDR3 is 14 amino acids.

V usage is TRBV6-2 or TRBV6-3 and J usage is TRBJ2-1, with D unresolved. This CDR3 contains 12 residues. Trimming left V 6 bases short and J 8 bases short, with 11 bases between. Per the germline V gene, CDR1 is MNHEY and CDR2 is SVGEGT. CDR3 nucleotides: TGTGCCAGCAGCCCTCGAGTCTATGAGCAGTTCTTC. Translating it yields CASSPRVYEQFF.

This clonotype was counted a single time. The rearrangement joins TRBV2 to TRBJ1-3, with D unclear. Trimming took 3 bases from V and 4 from J, leaving 4 bases between them. Germline CDR1 SNHLY, CDR2 FYNNEI. The CDR3 runs to 12 residues. This chain's CDR3 is CASSEQGNTIYF. As DNA, the CDR3 is TGTGCCAGCAGTGAGCAGGGAAACACCATATATTTT.

Only one count was recorded for this clonotype. Here the CDR3 reads CASSENYAGANVLTF. The CDR3 DNA sequence: TGTGCCAGCAGTGAGAACTACGCTGGGGCCAACGTCCTGACTTTC. The gene calls are TRBV25-1 and TRBJ2-6; the D is unclear. Germline V gene sequence: CDR1 MGHDK, CDR2 SYGVNS. V was pared by 3 bases and J by 2 bases, with 8 bases between. The CDR3 runs to 15 residues.

This sequence joins TRBV5-1 and TRBJ2-2, with D unresolved. From germline, CDR1 is SGHRS and CDR2 YFSETQ. This CDR3 contains 13 residues. Between the trimmed V and J ends, which lost 4 bases and 3 bases, there was a span of 7 bases. The CDR3 protein is CASSMGYTGELFF. The CDR3 DNA reads TGCGCCAGCAGCATGGGGTACACCGGGGAGCTGTTTTTT.

In its sample, this clonotype was seen once. The chain couples TRBV29-1 to TRBJ2-7, with TRBD1 identical over 10 bases. Trimming removed 3 bases from V and 6 bases from J; junction bases left unmatched: 11. CDR1 and CDR2 (germline): SQVTM, ANQGSEA. CDR3 size: 15 residues. CDR3: CSVESYGTGAGEQYF. CDR3 in DNA: TGCAGCGTTGAGTCGTATGGGACAGGGGCGGGCGAGCAGTACTTC.

V and J are TRBV29-1 and TRBJ1-1; D is undetermined. This CDR3 has 11 amino acids. Trimming removed 7 bases from V and 7 bases from J, with 13 bases in between. Looked up from germline, CDR1 is SQVTM and CDR2 is ANQGSEA. CDR3 DNA sequence: TGCAGCGGCCTCCGTGGGCATGAAGCTTTCTTT. Translated: CSGLRGHEAFF.

The chain joins TRBV7-9 to TRBJ1-1; D perhaps matches TRBD1 (5 bases). The CDR3 covers 14 residues. V gave up 6 bases and J gave up 4 bases, with 15 bases separating them. Germline assignment: CDR1 SEHNR and CDR2 FQNEAQ (reference sequence). The CDR3: CASRPSGGGTEAFF. The CDR3 DNA reads as TGTGCCAGCAGGCCCTCGGGGGGGGGCACTGAAGCTTTCTTT.

V gene TRBV5-1 combines with J gene TRBJ2-7; D uncertain. V was pared by 5 bases and J by 2 bases, with 17 bases between. Germline loops: CDR1 SGHRS, CDR2 YFSETQ. This CDR3 has 15 residues. The CDR3 nucleotides are TGCGCCAGCAGTTCCCGACAAGGCCCTACCTACGAGCAGTACTTC. Translating gives CASSSRQGPTYEQYF.

The rearrangement links TRBV28 to TRBJ2-1; 7 nucleotides agree with TRBD2. The trim removed 5 bases at V and 6 bases at J, leaving 7 bases unmatched. CDR1 MDHEN and CDR2 SYDVKM come from the germline V gene. The CDR3 has 14 residues. Written as DNA, the CDR3 is TGTGCCAGCAGTGGGGAGACTAGCCCCAATGAGCAGTTCTTC. It specifies CASSGETSPNEQFF.

CDR3: CSARIRETQYF. The DNA of the CDR3 is TGCAGTGCTAGAATTAGGGAGACCCAGTACTTC. V usage is TRBV20-1 and J usage is TRBJ2-5; no clear D gene. Per the germline V gene, CDR1 is DFQATT and CDR2 is SNEGSKA (reference sequence). The V end lost 2 bases, the J end lost 5 bases, and 6 bases lay between the germline ends. The CDR3 covers 11 residues.